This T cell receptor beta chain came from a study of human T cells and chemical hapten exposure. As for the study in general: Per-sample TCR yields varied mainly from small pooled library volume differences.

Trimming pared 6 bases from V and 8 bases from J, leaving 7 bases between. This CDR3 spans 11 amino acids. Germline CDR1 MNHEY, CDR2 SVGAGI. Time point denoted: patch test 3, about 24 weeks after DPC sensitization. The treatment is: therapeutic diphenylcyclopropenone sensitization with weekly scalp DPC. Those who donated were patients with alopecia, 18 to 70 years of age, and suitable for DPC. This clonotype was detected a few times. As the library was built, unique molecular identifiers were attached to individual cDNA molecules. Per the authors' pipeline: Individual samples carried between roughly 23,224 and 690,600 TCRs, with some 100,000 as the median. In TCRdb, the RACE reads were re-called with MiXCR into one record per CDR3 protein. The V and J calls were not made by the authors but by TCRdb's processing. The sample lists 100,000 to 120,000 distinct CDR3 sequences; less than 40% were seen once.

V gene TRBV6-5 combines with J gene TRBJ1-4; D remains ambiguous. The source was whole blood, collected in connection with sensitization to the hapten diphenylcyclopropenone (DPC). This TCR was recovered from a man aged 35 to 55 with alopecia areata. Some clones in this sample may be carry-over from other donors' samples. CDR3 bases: TGTGCCAGCAGCTCGGGGGAAAAACTGTTTTTT. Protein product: CASSSGEKLFF.